This T cell receptor beta chain was identified during a study of technical replicates of blood from four donors. The CDR3 is made up of 14 amino acids. Trimming removed 0 bases from V and 5 bases from J, with 11 bases in between. The germline V gene has CDR1 SGDLS and CDR2 YYNGEE. Profiling relied on immunoSEQ multiplex PCR, and the TCRdb table lists in-frame clones only, not all of them. The table has over 75,000 clones, approximately 97% seen once; the top ten hold approximately 0.18%. The sequence derives from a human donor in good health. The sequenced material came from T cells isolated from PBMCs. The rearrangement links TRBV9 to TRBJ1-2; D remains unclear. The CDR3, as DNA: TGTGCCAGCAGCGTAGTTAGCCTTGCTTATGGCTACACCTTC. This gives the protein CASSVVSLAYGYTF.